These 18 T cell receptor beta chains came from one sample sequenced in a study of blood T cell repertoires in COVID-19. TCRdb's table, derived via immunoSEQ multiplex PCR, lists solely in-frame clones and lacks some. The table lists about 170,000 clones, about 86% of them singletons, with approximately 10% in the top ten. Specimen: peripheral blood. The receptors here all came from a man in his 70s with active or convalescent COVID-19.

The chain is built from TRBV25-1 and TRBJ1-2, with no clear D. This CDR3 has 12 residues. Germline loops: CDR1 MGHDK, CDR2 SYGVNS. V lost 2 bases and J lost 5, with 6 bases in between. Here the CDR3 DNA reads TGTGCCAGCAGTGAAGATAGTTATGGCTACACCTTC. Its translation: CASSEDSYGYTF.

The chain carries TRBV5-1 and TRBJ1-1; perhaps TRBD1 as D (5 bases). This CDR3 is built from 15 residues. V shed 2 bases and J shed 4 bases, with 15 bases lying between them. Germline V CDR1 and CDR2: SGHRS, YFSETQ. This CDR3 is CASSFGLPGGTEAFF. DNA of the CDR3: TGCGCCAGCAGCTTTGGGTTGCCCGGGGGCACTGAAGCTTTCTTT. Using reference TRBV5-1 and TRBJ1-1 for the parts outside the CDR3, the full variable domain is KAGVTQTPRYLIKTRGQQVTLSCSPISGHRSVSWYQQTPGQGLQFLFEYFSETQRNKGNFPGRFSGRQFSNSRSEMNVSTLELGDSALYLCASSFGLPGGTEAFFGQGTRLTVV.

The chain uses TRBV5-1 and TRBJ2-5; unclear D gene. Germline V gene sequence: CDR1 SGHRS, CDR2 YFSETQ. This CDR3 comprises 14 residues. V shed 0 bases and J shed 2 bases, with 8 bases lying between them. The CDR3 sequence: CASSLDGGQETQYF. The CDR3 coding sequence is TGCGCCAGCAGCTTGGATGGCGGACAAGAGACCCAGTACTTC.

The V and J genes are TRBV27 and TRBJ2-3, with 8 bases aligning to TRBD2. With 4 bases clipped from V and 5 bases from J, the junction kept 8 bases outside the gene matches. CDR1 MNHEY and CDR2 SMNVEV come from the germline V gene (reference sequence). This CDR3 region has 15 residues. CDR3 coding DNA: TGTGCCAGCAGTTCCGTGGCGGGAGGAGTAGATACGCAGTATTTT. It yields the protein CASSSVAGGVDTQYF.

The chain uses TRBV6-2 or TRBV6-3 and TRBJ2-5; tentatively, D is TRBD2 (5 bases). Germline V CDR1 and CDR2: MNHEY, SVGEGT. The CDR3 contains 12 residues. V was shortened by 5 bases and J by 5 bases, with 9 bases between the two germline ends. CDR3 in DNA: TGTGCCAGCAGTGGACTGACGGAGACCCAGTACTTC. Its protein product is CASSGLTETQYF.

For this clone: This sample also contains other DNA sequences that code for the same CDR3. The rearrangement uses TRBV7-2 and TRBJ1-6; TRBD1 aligns across 8 bases. In germline, CDR1 is SGHTA, CDR2 FQGNSA. CDR3 length: 14 amino acids. Trimming took 3 bases from V and 7 from J; bases not matched to a gene: 2. CDR3 nucleotide sequence: TGTGCCAGCAGCTTTAGACAGGGGAATTCACCCCTCCACTTT. Amino acids: CASSFRQGNSPLHF.

The chain has TRBV6-4 and TRBJ2-1, with 11 bases matching TRBD2. V lost 6 bases and J lost 7; bases outside the gene matches: 8. Germline CDR1 and CDR2: MRHNA and SNTAGT. CDR3 length equals 15 residues. Written as DNA, the CDR3 is TGTGCCAGCAGACTACTAGCGGGAGCGCGAAATGAGCAGTTCTTC. Translation gives CASRLLAGARNEQFF.

The chain combines TRBV14 with TRBJ2-1; D is unclear. The germline gives CDR1 SGHDN, CDR2 FVKESK. The CDR3 covers 15 residues. The V gene lost 4 bases and the J gene lost 3 bases, with 13 bases spanning the gap. CDR3 nucleotides: TGTGCCAGCAGCCCACCGGGTCTTGGCTACAATGAGCAGTTCTTC. Translation gives CASSPPGLGYNEQFF.

The CDR3 here is CASSRGLANHNEQFF. CDR3 bases: TGTGCCAGCAGCAGGGGACTAGCGAACCACAATGAGCAGTTCTTC. This sequence joins TRBV6-5 and TRBJ2-1, with 10 nucleotides matching TRBD2. The CDR3 extends over 15 amino acids. The germline V gene has CDR1 MNHEY and CDR2 SVGAGI. J was trimmed by 5 bases and V by 6 bases; bases with no gene match: 7.

This chain links TRBV7-8 with TRBJ2-7, with 12 bases matching TRBD2. V gave up 2 bases and J gave up 7 bases; unmatched junction bases: 6. This CDR3 is 15 amino acids long. The germline V gene encodes CDR1 SGHVS and CDR2 FQNEAQ. This chain's CDR3 is CASSLNVGTSGEQYF. In nucleotides, the CDR3 is TGTGCCAGCAGCTTAAATGTTGGGACTAGCGGGGAGCAGTACTTC.

This chain links TRBV7-2 with TRBJ2-1, with 15 bases identical to TRBD2. Germline V gene sequence: CDR1 SGHTA, CDR2 FQGNSA. The CDR3 covers 18 residues. The J segment lost 7 bases and the V segment lost 5 bases, leaving 12 bases of the junction unmatched. CDR3 residues: CASSPTPGTSGGRNEQFF. The DNA of the CDR3 is TGTGCCAGCAGCCCGACGCCTGGGACTAGCGGGGGGAGGAATGAGCAGTTCTTC. The variable domain in full, with the rest retrieved from reference TRBV7-2 and TRBJ2-1, is GAGVSQSPSNKVTEKGKDVELRCDPISGHTALYWYRQSLGQGLEFLIYFQGNSAPDKSGLPSDRFSAERTGGSVSTLTIQRTQQEDSAVYLCASSPTPGTSGGRNEQFFGPGTRLTVL.

The chain uses TRBV28 and TRBJ1-2; TRBD1 might be the D (6 bases). The CDR3 covers 15 residues. Germline CDR1 MDHEN, CDR2 SYDVKM. V lost 6 bases to trimming and J lost 2 bases, with 16 bases between them. The CDR3 region is CASSTSGGANYGYTF. The CDR3 DNA reads TGTGCCAGCAGCACCTCCGGGGGGGCCAACTATGGCTACACCTTC.

DNA of the CDR3: TGTGCCAGCAGCTCACACCCTTTAAGTGGCTACACCTTC. Translation: CASSSHPLSGYTF. The rearrangement uses TRBV5-8 and TRBJ1-2; D uncertain. The CDR3 is 13 amino acids. Looked up from germline, CDR1 is SGHTS and CDR2 is YDEGEE. V was clipped by 3 bases and J by 7 bases, with 13 bases between them.

This chain joins TRBV28 and TRBJ2-1; a weak D match, TRBD2 (6 bases). Germline V gene lookup returns CDR1 MDHEN and CDR2 SYDVKM. V lost 1 base to trimming and J lost 15 bases, with 13 bases between them. The CDR3 is 12 amino acids. The CDR3 protein is CASSLLTGVLFF. DNA of the CDR3: TGTGCCAGCAGTTTATTGACGGGGGTCCTGTTCTTC.

This chain connects TRBV7-9 to TRBJ2-7; 9 positions match TRBD1. Germline values: CDR1 SEHNR, CDR2 FQNEAQ (reference sequence). The CDR3 length is 15 residues. Trimming cost V 5 bases and J 3 bases; bases outside gene matches: 8. Here the CDR3 DNA reads TGTGCCAGCAGCCCACGGACAGGGGATATCTACGAGCAGTACTTC. The encoded protein is CASSPRTGDIYEQYF. The whole variable domain, remainder taken from reference TRBV7-9 and TRBJ2-7, is DTGVSQNPRHKITKRGQNVTFRCDPISEHNRLYWYRQTLGQGPEFLTYFQNEAQLEKSRLLSDRFSAERPKGSFSTLEIQRTEQGDSAMYLCASSPRTGDIYEQYFGPGTRLTVT.

The chain links TRBV7-8 to TRBJ1-5, with TRBD1 identical over 7 bases. Looked up from germline, CDR1 is SGHVS and CDR2 is FQNEAQ. The CDR3 contains 15 residues. After removal of 1 base from V and 3 bases from J, the junction contained 3 bases not matched to a gene. CDR3 coding DNA: TGTGCCAGCAGCTTAGGAGGGGGCACCAATCAGCCCCAGCATTTT. Its protein product is CASSLGGGTNQPQHF.

J is TRBJ1-2 and V is TRBV4-1, with a possible D match to TRBD1 (5 bases). Germline CDR1 is MGHRA and CDR2 is YSYEKL. This CDR3 has 16 amino acids. The V gene lost 1 base and the J gene lost 6 bases, with 18 bases spanning the gap. This CDR3 is CASSQGDRPRRDGYTF. Written as DNA, the CDR3 is TGCGCCAGCAGCCAAGGCGACAGACCCCGCAGGGATGGCTACACCTTC.

The CDR3 here is CASSPPGRGVNTEAFF. The CDR3 DNA reads as TGTGCCAGCAGCCCGCCAGGGAGGGGTGTGAACACTGAAGCTTTCTTT. The chain carries TRBV9 and TRBJ1-1; D is possibly TRBD1 (5 bases). The CDR3 is 16 amino acids. The germline V gene has CDR1 SGDLS and CDR2 YYNGEE. V lost 4 bases, J lost 0 bases, and 16 bases lay in between.